The next 20 T cell receptor beta chains were all read from a single sample in a study of cytomegalovirus exposure and HLA in healthy donors. Use of 60 Vbeta and 13 Jbeta primers characterized the PCR. Profiling relied on immunoSEQ multiplex PCR, and the TCRdb table lists in-frame clones only, not all of them. This table holds 150,000 to 180,000 clones, about 75% found once. Sequenced: PBMCs. The source is a man aged 18 to 35 in good health and CMV-seronegative.

This CDR3 is CASSLSLSYEQYF. CDR3 sequence (DNA): TGCGCCAGCAGCCTATCACTCTCCTACGAGCAGTACTTC. The chain employs TRBV5-1 and TRBJ2-5; unclear D gene. The DNA end favors TRBJ2-7, so the J call may be wrong. Germline lookup yields CDR1 SGHRS and CDR2 YFSETQ. The CDR3 is 13 amino acids.

The chain recombines TRBV7-8 with TRBJ1-2, with 7 bases aligning to TRBD1. The CDR3 is 14 amino acids. V lost 3 bases to trimming and J lost 8 bases; unmatched junction nucleotides: 9. The germline gives CDR1 SGHVS, CDR2 FQNEAQ. The CDR3 DNA sequence: TGTGCCAGCAGCTTGGACAGGCAGGCGATCGGCTACACCTTC. This translates into CASSLDRQAIGYTF.

The chain employs TRBV30 and TRBJ2-2, with D possibly matching TRBD1 (6 bases). The CDR3 totals 14 residues. CDR1 and CDR2 from the germline V gene are GTSNPN and SVGIG (reference sequence). Trimming left V 0 bases short and J 5 bases short, with 10 bases between. The CDR3 nucleotides are TGTGCCTGGAGTGTAGGCACAGGGACCGGGGAGCTGTTTTTT. It codes for CAWSVGTGTGELFF.

This chain joins TRBV2 and TRBJ2-2; D gene ambiguous. Germline V CDR1 and CDR2: SNHLY, FYNNEI. The V gene lost 6 bases and the J gene lost 0 bases, with 8 bases spanning the gap. The CDR3 is 14 residues long. CDR3 loop: CASRERPNTGELFF. The CDR3 bases are TGTGCCAGCAGGGAGCGTCCGAACACCGGGGAGCTGTTTTTT.

The rearrangement links TRBV18 to TRBJ2-1; TRBD2 might be the D (6 bases). The CDR3 sequence is 15 residues long. Trimming cost V 4 bases and J 1 base, with 11 bases left between them. Germline V CDR1 and CDR2: KGHSH, LQKENI. In DNA form, the CDR3 reads TGTGCCAGCTCACTCCCGGGGGTTTCCTACAATGAGCAGTTCTTC. It translates to CASSLPGVSYNEQFF.

The chain links TRBV18 to TRBJ2-1, with 12 bases that match TRBD2. Per the germline V gene, CDR1 is KGHSH and CDR2 is LQKENI. This CDR3 has 15 residues. V gave up 4 bases and J gave up 8 bases; unmatched junction bases: 6. CDR3 amino acids: CASSRLAGASYEQFF. The CDR3 DNA follows: TGTGCCAGCTCACGACTAGCGGGAGCGTCGTATGAGCAGTTCTTC.

In regard to this clone: Other DNA sequences in the same sample also yield this CDR3. The CDR3 region is CASSLTGNTEAFF. The CDR3 nucleotides read TGTGCCAGCAGTCTCACAGGGAACACTGAAGCTTTCTTT. V usage is TRBV28 and J usage is TRBJ1-1; D possibly corresponds to TRBD1 (5 bases). The CDR3 contains 13 residues. The germline V and J ends were trimmed by 5 bases and 1 base, with 8 bases remaining between them. Germline lookup yields CDR1 MDHEN and CDR2 SYDVKM.

The chain employs TRBV10-2 and TRBJ1-5; D gene uncertain. Germline CDR1 is WSHSY and CDR2 is SAAADI. This CDR3 is built from 14 residues. V lost 0 bases and J 4 bases, leaving 7 bases between the germline ends. The CDR3 DNA follows: TGCGCCAGCAGTGAGTCCGAGCTGAATCAGCCCCAGCATTTT. As protein: CASSESELNQPQHF.

The J gene is TRBJ2-1, the V gene TRBV7-9; 7 nucleotides match TRBD2. Losses at the gene ends were 5 bases for V and 5 bases for J; bases not matched to a gene: 15. The CDR3 length is 17 residues. Germline assignment: CDR1 SEHNR and CDR2 FQNEAQ (reference sequence). The DNA of the CDR3 is TGTGCCAGCAGCCCAAAGTCTAGGCTAGCGGTCCACAATGAGCAGTTCTTC. Protein product: CASSPKSRLAVHNEQFF.

The J gene is TRBJ1-1, the V gene TRBV29-1; D is ambiguous. The CDR3 length is 11 residues. The germline V and J ends were trimmed by 5 bases and 5 bases, with 9 bases remaining between them. Germline V gene data show CDR1 as SQVTM and CDR2 as ANQGSEA. CDR3 amino acids: CSVKRRTEAFF. DNA of the CDR3: TGCAGCGTTAAGAGGCGAACTGAAGCTTTCTTT. Using reference TRBV29-1 and TRBJ1-1 for the parts outside the CDR3, the full variable domain is SAVISQKPSRDICQRGTSLTIQCQVDSQVTMMFWYRQQPGQSLTLIATANQGSEATYESGFVIDKFPISRPNLTFSTLTVSNMSPEDSSIYLCSVKRRTEAFFGQGTRLTVV.

V and J are TRBV7-6 and TRBJ2-5, with 11 bases aligning to TRBD2. Germline V gene lookup returns CDR1 SGHVS and CDR2 FNYEAQ. CDR3 length: 17 residues. Trimming took 5 bases from V and 2 from J; bases not matched to a gene: 10. The CDR3 bases are TGTGCCAGCAGCATCCTAGCGGGAGGATGGGTTCAAGAGACCCAGTACTTC. This codes for CASSILAGGWVQETQYF.

The V call is TRBV6-5, the J call TRBJ2-2; 11 nucleotides line up with TRBD2. V shed 10 bases, J shed 5 bases, and the junction held 3 bases outside the gene matches. The germline CDR1 and CDR2 sequences are MNHEY and SVGAGI. The CDR3 has 13 amino acids. Here the CDR3 DNA reads TGTGCCATCTCTAGCGGGAGGACCGGGGAGCTGTTTTTT. Its protein is CAISSGRTGELFF.

This clone showed up many times. The J gene is TRBJ2-7, the V gene TRBV25-1; 10 bases map to TRBD2. The germline CDR1 and CDR2 sequences are MGHDK and SYGVNS. The J segment lost 3 bases and the V segment lost 5 bases, leaving 7 bases of the junction unmatched. This CDR3 is built from 15 residues. The CDR3 is CASSPGGTSDYEQYF. The CDR3 DNA reads as TGTGCCAGCAGTCCCGGCGGGACTAGCGACTACGAGCAGTACTTC.

A word on this clone: One end of the junction fails to match germline, which may point to a read error. The V gene is TRBV30, the J gene TRBJ2-5; D uncertain. Per the germline V gene, CDR1 is GTSNPN and CDR2 is SVGIG (reference sequence). The CDR3 consists of 12 residues. The CDR3 DNA follows: TGTGCCTGGAGCGCTTCTAGAGAGGCCCAGTACTTC. The encoded protein is CAWSASREAQYF.

The chain carries TRBV10-3 and TRBJ2-7; 10 nucleotides match TRBD1. CDR1 and CDR2 from the germline V gene are ENHRY and SYGVKD. The CDR3 consists of 14 residues. Unmatched junction bases numbered 5, after V lost 4 bases and J lost 5 bases. As DNA, the CDR3 is TGTGCCATCAGTGCCCGGGACAGGGGAAACGAGCAGTACTTC. Its protein product is CAISARDRGNEQYF.

This clone was observed a handful of times. The rearrangement links TRBV6-1 to TRBJ2-1; D call uncertain. Trimming pared 3 bases from V and 9 bases from J, leaving 15 bases between. Germline lookup yields CDR1 MNHNS and CDR2 SASEGT. The CDR3 has 14 residues. The CDR3 DNA reads TGTGCCAGCAGTGAGATATCACTTGGCGGTGAGCAGTTCTTC. Residues: CASSEISLGGEQFF.

This clone has a handful of counts. CDR3 residues: CASSLPGGGAVEAFF. In nucleotides, the CDR3 is TGTGCCAGCAGCTTACCCGGCGGGGGGGCCGTAGAAGCTTTCTTT. The chain combines TRBV13 with TRBJ1-1; a possible D gene is TRBD1 (6 bases). The germline CDR1 and CDR2 sequences are PRHDT and FYEKMQ (reference sequence). The CDR3 has 15 amino acids. Trimming shortened V by 2 bases and J by 8 bases, and 18 bases separated the two germline ends. The full variable domain, its missing parts supplied by reference TRBV13 and TRBJ1-1, is AAGVIQSPRHLIKEKRETATLKCYPIPRHDTVYWYQQGPGQDPQFLISFYEKMQSDKGSIPDRFSAQQFSDYHSELNMSSLELGDSALYFCASSLPGGGAVEAFFGQGTRLTVV.

V gene TRBV7-2 combines with J gene TRBJ2-1; a possible D gene is TRBD2 (6 bases). Per germline, CDR1 SGHTA and CDR2 FQGNSA. V was pared by 1 base and J by 12 bases, with 25 bases between. This CDR3 comprises 17 residues. The CDR3 is CASSLDSRGVTQRVQFF. The DNA for the CDR3 is TGTGCCAGCAGCTTAGATTCCCGCGGGGTCACCCAACGAGTGCAGTTCTTC.

This clone was seen only a few times. Other DNA sequences within the sample encode an identical CDR3. The rearrangement uses TRBV4-1 and TRBJ2-7, with 10 bases fitting TRBD1. The CDR3 covers 14 residues. The junction had 3 bases not matched to a gene; V was cut back by 4 bases and J by 3 bases. Germline V gene lookup returns CDR1 MGHRA and CDR2 YSYEKL. CDR3 in amino acids: CASSPGQGFYEQYF. In nucleotides, the CDR3 is TGCGCCAGCAGCCCGGGACAGGGGTTCTACGAGCAGTACTTC.

A remark on this clone: Germline and junction disagree at one end, which may indicate a read error. V gene TRBV6-1 combines with J gene TRBJ1-5; D perhaps matches TRBD1 (6 bases). This CDR3 has 11 amino acids. Germline CDR1 reads MNHNS; CDR2 reads SASEGT. For the CDR3, the DNA is TGTGCCAGCAGTATTAATCGTGGGACAATTTTT. Translation: CASSINRGTIF.